This T cell receptor (beta chain) was documented in a study of control samples from healthy donors and cancer patients. This clone was counted a single time. In germline, CDR1 is MGHRA, CDR2 YSYEKL. Trimming took 1 base from V and 11 from J; bases not matched to a gene: 11. The CDR3 has 15 amino acids. Here immunoSEQ multiplex PCR was the method, and the copy in TCRdb shows in-frame clones only, minus some. The sample contains tens of thousands of clones, around 84% of which appear only once. This chain links TRBV4-1 with TRBJ1-2, with TRBD1 identical over 9 bases. Specimen: blood. This clonotype was sampled from a man aged 45-60 years in good health. CDR3 sequence: CASSQATDRGRLYTF. Here the CDR3 DNA reads TGCGCCAGCAGCCAAGCAACGGACAGGGGAAGGTTGTACACCTTC.